The TCR beta chain described here comes from a study of shared T cell receptors in the human thymus. Germline V gene sequence: CDR1 LNHDA, CDR2 SQIVND (reference sequence). Between the trimmed V and J ends, which lost 10 bases and 0 bases, there was a span of 16 bases. This CDR3 has 15 amino acids. Measured with immunoSEQ multiplex PCR; TCRdb has only the in-frame clones, and not every one. The data contain 700,000 to 750,000 clones, 70% to 90% of them singletons. Another study also made use of these data, one on human thymus T cells. That paper notes: Thymus tissue was removed during corrective cardiac surgery.

The chain recombines TRBV19 with TRBJ1-5; a possible D gene is TRBD1 (5 bases). The origin of this receptor is a girl in the first two years of life with a congenital heart defect. Sequencing was done on a sample of thymocytes. CDR3 nucleotides: TGTGCCACACGATCCCTCAGGGATAGCAATCAGCCCCAGCATTTT. Translating it yields CATRSLRDSNQPQHF. Looking up the rest from reference TRBV19 and TRBJ1-5 gives the full variable domain: DGGITQSPKYLFRKEGQNVTLSCEQNLNHDAMYWYRQDPGQGLRLIYYSQIVNDFQKGDIAEGYSVSREKKESFPLTVTSAQKNPTAFYLCATRSLRDSNQPQHFGDGTRLSIL.